This is a list of T cell receptor beta chains from one sample in a study of shared clonotypes between healthy human individuals. Profiling relied on immunoSEQ multiplex PCR, and the TCRdb table lists in-frame clones only, not all of them. The table includes over 95,000 clones, around two thirds detected once. Sequenced: memory CD8+ T cells sorted from blood. These receptors were taken from a woman aged 30 to 39 in good health. Both conserved end residues are part of each CDR3. A D gene is named only where the DNA matches it firmly. Clone size, where shown, is once, few, many, or a class for clones that have expanded.

NA | NA | TRBJ1-5 | TRBV28 | TGTGCCAGCAGTTTTGGGTTTTACAGGGAACGTAGCAATCAGCCCCAGCATTTT | CASSFGFYRERSNQPQHF
NA | TRBD2 | TRBJ2-1 | TRBV27 | TGTGCCAGCAGTCCCTGGAGGGGTGTGGGTACTAGCGGGAGTTCCTACAATGAGCAGTTCTTC | CASSPWRGVGTSGSSYNEQFF
NA | TRBD1 | TRBJ1-6 | TRBV5-4 | TGTGCCAGCAGCTCGGACAGGGTGAATTCACCCCTCCACTTT | CASSSDRVNSPLHF
once | TRBD1 | TRBJ2-7 | TRBV4-2 | TGTGCCAGCAGCCCGACAGGGCCCTACGAGCAGTACTTC | CASSPTGPYEQYF
NA | NA | TRBJ1-5 | TRBV19 | TGTGCCAGTAGTATAGATTTGGAGGGTTATCAGCCCCAGCATTTT | CASSIDLEGYQPQHF
NA | NA | TRBJ2-3 | TRBV2 | TGTGCCAGCATCTACCGGGCCTACCGAACAGATACGCAGTATTTT | CASIYRAYRTDTQYF
NA | NA | TRBJ2-7 | TRBV19 | TGTGCCAGTAGTATCGGGACATCCTACGAGCAGTACTTC | CASSIGTSYEQYF
NA | NA | TRBJ2-7 | TRBV20-1 | TGCAGTGCTACCCCTTGGTACGAGCAGTACTTC | CSATPWYEQYF
many | TRBD1 | TRBJ2-7 | TRBV5-6 | TGTGCCAGCAGCTCGTGGGGACAGGGCTCCTACGAGCAGTACTTC | CASSSWGQGSYEQYF
NA | TRBD2 | TRBJ2-5 | TRBV28 | TGTGCCAGCAACTGGGTCGCGGCTAGCGGGGAAGAGACCCAGTACTTC | CASNWVAASGEETQYF
NA | NA | TRBJ2-6 | TRBV18 | TGTGCCAGCTCACCAATCGGGGGCACTGAGACTGGGGCCAACGTCCTGACTTTC | CASSPIGGTETGANVLTF
once | TRBD1 | TRBJ1-4 | TRBV19 | TGTGCCAGTAGTATTGGGACAGGGGGGAGAAAACTGTTTTTT | CASSIGTGGRKLFF
NA | NA | TRBJ1-3 | TRBV6-1 | TGTGCCAGCAGTGAATACCCACAGGACTCTGGAAACACCATATATTTT | CASSEYPQDSGNTIYF
NA | NA | TRBJ2-7 | TRBV20-1 | TGCAGTGCGGGTCTTTGGGGCGAGCAGTACTTC | CSAGLWGEQYF
NA | NA | TRBJ2-1 | TRBV20-1 | TGCAGTGCGCCCATATACCGGGAGCAGTTCTTC | CSAPIYREQFF
NA | NA | TRBJ2-7 | TRBV2 | TGTGCCAGCAGCCGCCCTCGGGGGAAGAACGAGCAGTACTTC | CASSRPRGKNEQYF
NA | NA | TRBJ2-3 | TRBV6-4 | TGTGCCAGCAGTGGAGGGCCTACAGATACGCAGTATTTT | CASSGGPTDTQYF
NA | NA | TRBJ2-1 | TRBV28 | TGTGCCAGCAGTTTTGTTCGGCTCATGAAAGACTATGAGCAGTTCTTC | CASSFVRLMKDYEQFF
few | NA | TRBJ1-5 | TRBV19 | TGTGCCAGTACCCCGTATAGCAATCAGCCCCAGCATTTT | CASTPYSNQPQHF
NA | TRBD2 | TRBJ2-3 | TRBV13 | TGTGCCAGCAGCCCACGACAGGGCTCTAGCGGGAAAACAGATACGCAGTATTTT | CASSPRQGSSGKTDTQYF
NA | NA | TRBJ1-5 | TRBV27 | TGTGCCAGCAGTTTATCGTGGGGGCTCGGGCAGCCCCAGCATTTT | CASSLSWGLGQPQHF
many | NA | TRBJ1-2 | TRBV28 | TGTGCCAGCAGTTCCGGGTCATCTATAGGCTACACCTTC | CASSSGSSIGYTF
NA | TRBD1 | TRBJ2-4 | TRBV18 | TGTGCCAGCTCAAATACAGGGGGCCTAAACATTCAGTACTTC | CASSNTGGLNIQYF
NA | NA | TRBJ2-5 | TRBV21-1 | TGTGCCAGCAGCATCGACAGGGGGCAAGAGACCCAGTACTTC | CASSIDRGQETQYF